One sample yielded the 7 T cell receptor beta chains listed below, sequenced in a study of OX40 agonist ivuxolimab in advanced cancers. Here immunoSEQ multiplex PCR was the method, and the copy in TCRdb shows in-frame clones only, minus some. The sample gives roughly 34,000 clones, over 60% of which show up once; nearly 20% is in the top ten. The sample consisted of CD4+ or CD8+ T cells sorted from blood, taken in a trial of the OX40 agonist ivuxolimab. These receptors all stem from an adult with an advanced solid tumor such as melanoma, head and neck, liver or kidney cancer.

The chain has TRBV7-9 and TRBJ1-1; 8 bases line up with TRBD1. The junction had 8 bases not matched to a gene; V was cut back by 5 bases and J by 6 bases. The CDR3 spans 14 residues. From germline, CDR1 is SEHNR and CDR2 FQNEAQ (reference sequence). The CDR3 spells CASSAPGGSAEAFF. The CDR3, as DNA: TGTGCCAGCAGCGCCCCAGGGGGCTCGGCTGAAGCTTTCTTT.

The chain joins TRBV9 to TRBJ2-5; TRBD1 is a possible D gene (5 bases). Germline V gene data show CDR1 as SGDLS and CDR2 as YYNGEE. Deletions cut 4 bases from V and 4 bases from J, with 17 bases between. CDR3 length: 15 amino acids. The CDR3 DNA sequence: TGTGCCAGCAGCCCCCGAACAGGTGGGCGAGAGACCCAGTACTTC. It translates to CASSPRTGGRETQYF.

V and J are TRBV6-5 and TRBJ1-1, with TRBD1 matching 9 bases. Germline lookup yields CDR1 MNHEY and CDR2 SVGAGI. V was clipped by 5 bases and J by 1 base; unmatched bases: 2. This CDR3 comprises 14 residues. The CDR3 reads CASSRDRANTEAFF. As DNA, the CDR3 is TGTGCCAGCAGTAGGGACAGGGCGAACACTGAAGCTTTCTTT.

The count of this clone is one. V usage is TRBV18 and J usage is TRBJ2-1; the match to TRBD1 covers 8 bases. Germline assignment: CDR1 KGHSH and CDR2 LQKENI. The CDR3 loop spans 15 amino acids. V shed 2 bases and J 1 base; nucleotides not matched to a gene: 1. The CDR3 sequence is CASSPDRGSYNEQFF. The DNA for the CDR3 is TGTGCCAGCTCACCAGACAGGGGTTCCTACAATGAGCAGTTCTTC.

J is TRBJ2-1 and V is TRBV2, with TRBD2 identical over 12 bases. Germline CDR1 is SNHLY and CDR2 is FYNNEI. The CDR3 has 14 amino acids. The junction had 4 bases not matched to a gene; V was cut back by 6 bases and J by 7 bases. The CDR3 DNA reads TGTGCCAGCAGGGCTAGCGGGGGGGCAAATGAGCAGTTCTTC. Translated, it gives CASRASGGANEQFF.

The chain combines TRBV5-1 with TRBJ2-5, with 7 bases lining up with TRBD1. The germline V gene encodes CDR1 SGHRS and CDR2 YFSETQ. J gave up 4 bases and V 3 bases, and 3 bases lay outside the gene matches. This CDR3 has 13 residues. Written as DNA, the CDR3 is TGCGCCAGCAGCTCGACAGGGCTAGAGACCCAGTACTTC. Translation: CASSSTGLETQYF.

V is TRBV29-1 and J is TRBJ1-2; 7 nucleotides match TRBD1. The V gene end was trimmed by 5 bases and the J gene end by 3 bases; junction bases not matched to a gene: 6. CDR3 length equals 13 residues. Per the germline V gene, CDR1 is SQVTM and CDR2 is ANQGSEA. CDR3 in DNA: TGCAGCGTTCCGCTAGGGACAGACTATGGCTACACCTTC. Protein sequence: CSVPLGTDYGYTF.